The clone carrying this T cell receptor (beta chain) was seen many times. A single record per CDR3 protein comes from TCRdb applying MiXCR to the RT-PCR reads. Of hundreds of thousands of distinct CDR3 sequences in the sample, 12% to 15% were seen once. CDR3 size: 15 residues. CDR1 and CDR2 (germline): MRHNA, SNTAGT. V was trimmed by 6 bases and J by 0 bases, leaving 12 bases between them. The chain employs TRBV6-4 and TRBJ2-1; tentative D call: TRBD1 (6 bases). This TCR came from a female donor in good health, serving as a healthy control. Sample: memory CD4+ T cells from blood. CDR3 DNA: TGTGCCAGCAGCCCCACAGGGAGCTCCTACAATGAGCAGTTCTTC. It is translated as CASSPTGSSYNEQFF.